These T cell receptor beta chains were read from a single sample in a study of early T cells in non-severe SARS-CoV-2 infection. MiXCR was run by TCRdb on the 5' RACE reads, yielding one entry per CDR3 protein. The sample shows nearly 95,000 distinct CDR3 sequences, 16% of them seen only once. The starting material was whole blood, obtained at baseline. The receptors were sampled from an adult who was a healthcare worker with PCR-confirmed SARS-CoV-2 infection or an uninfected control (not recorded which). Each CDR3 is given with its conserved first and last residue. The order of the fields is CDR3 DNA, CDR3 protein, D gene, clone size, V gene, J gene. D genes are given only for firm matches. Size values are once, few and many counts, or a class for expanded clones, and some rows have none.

DNA: TGTGCCAGCGCAACAGGTGCCGGGTGGCCCCAGCATTTT
CDR3: CASATGAGWPQHF
D: NA
size: NA
V: TRBV12-3/TRBV12-4
J: TRBJ1-5

DNA: TGTGCCAGCAAGACAGGCGGGAGCTCCTACGAGCAGTACTTC
CDR3: CASKTGGSSYEQYF
D: NA
size: NA
V: TRBV2
J: TRBJ2-7

DNA: TGTGCCAGCAGCGTCTCAGCGGGAGTTACCCAAGAGACCCAGTACTTC
CDR3: CASSVSAGVTQETQYF
D: TRBD2
size: NA
V: TRBV9
J: TRBJ2-5

DNA: TGCAGTGTAAAGGGGCCGAACACTGAAGCTTTCTTT
CDR3: CSVKGPNTEAFF
D: NA
size: few
V: TRBV20-1
J: TRBJ1-1

DNA: TGTGCCAGCTCACCCGGTTCTTTTGGGAGCGAGCAGTACTTC
CDR3: CASSPGSFGSEQYF
D: NA
size: NA
V: TRBV18
J: TRBJ2-7

DNA: TGTGCCAGCAGCCCTCGTTTAGCGGGGGGAGAGCAGTTCTTC
CDR3: CASSPRLAGGEQFF
D: TRBD2
size: few
V: TRBV7-2
J: TRBJ2-1

DNA: TGTGCCAGCAGCTTTGGAACGGGGGTACTCTATGGCTACACCTTC
CDR3: CASSFGTGVLYGYTF
D: NA
size: NA
V: TRBV5-4
J: TRBJ1-2

DNA: TGTGCCAGCAGCTTAGGCCCAACAGGGAGGGGGATCACAGATACGCAGTATTTT
CDR3: CASSLGPTGRGITDTQYF
D: NA
size: NA
V: TRBV7-3
J: TRBJ2-3

DNA: TGCGCCAGCAGCCAAGAGTCCACTTCTCCCTTGTTGACAGGGAATGAGCAGTTCTTC
CDR3: CASSQESTSPLLTGNEQFF
D: TRBD1
size: NA
V: TRBV4-3
J: TRBJ2-1

DNA: TGCGCCAGCAGCCAAACCAGGGGATACACCTACGAGCAGTACTTC
CDR3: CASSQTRGYTYEQYF
D: NA
size: few
V: TRBV4-1
J: TRBJ2-7

DNA: TGTGCCAGCAGCCCCCGCCGAATGAACACTGAAGCTTTCTTT
CDR3: CASSPRRMNTEAFF
D: NA
size: few
V: TRBV2
J: TRBJ1-1

DNA: TGTGCCAGCAGTTACACCGGGACAGGGGTGAGTGAGCAGTTCTTC
CDR3: CASSYTGTGVSEQFF
D: TRBD1
size: few
V: TRBV6-5
J: TRBJ2-1

DNA: TGTGCCAGCAGCTACCCCAGGGGCCGCACAGATACGCAGTATTTT
CDR3: CASSYPRGRTDTQYF
D: NA
size: few
V: TRBV5-4
J: TRBJ2-3

DNA: TGTGCCAGCAGTTTAGAAACCGGGACAGCATCTTCTGGAAACACCATATATTTT
CDR3: CASSLETGTASSGNTIYF
D: TRBD1
size: few
V: TRBV28
J: TRBJ1-3

DNA: TGTGCCAGCAGCCCGCGATCAAACTCAATTTCGGGCTACACCTTC
CDR3: CASSPRSNSISGYTF
D: NA
size: few
V: TRBV7-9
J: TRBJ1-2

DNA: TGCGCCAGCAGCTTGGTGGAGCTACAGGAAGAGACCCAGTACTTC
CDR3: CASSLVELQEETQYF
D: NA
size: many
V: TRBV5-1
J: TRBJ2-5

DNA: TGTGCCAGCAGCCCCGGGGCCGGCTACGAGCAGTACTTC
CDR3: CASSPGAGYEQYF
D: NA
size: NA
V: TRBV12-3/TRBV12-4
J: TRBJ2-7

DNA: TGTGCCTGGAGTCCCGGACAGGGCTACGAGCAGTACTTC
CDR3: CAWSPGQGYEQYF
D: TRBD1
size: NA
V: TRBV30
J: TRBJ2-7

DNA: TGTGCCACCAACCCAGCGGGAGGGGGCGAGCAGTACTTC
CDR3: CATNPAGGGEQYF
D: TRBD2
size: NA
V: TRBV19
J: TRBJ2-7

DNA: TGTGCCAGCTCATTTCTGACAGGCGGCTACACCTTC
CDR3: CASSFLTGGYTF
D: NA
size: few
V: TRBV18
J: TRBJ1-2

DNA: TGTGCCAGCAGTTTTAGGGGGCCGCAAGAGACCCAGTACTTC
CDR3: CASSFRGPQETQYF
D: TRBD1
size: few
V: TRBV12-3/TRBV12-4
J: TRBJ2-5

DNA: TGTGCCAGCAGCTTGGAGCCCGCGGTCACAGATACGCAGTATTTT
CDR3: CASSLEPAVTDTQYF
D: NA
size: many
V: TRBV5-6
J: TRBJ2-3

DNA: TGTGCCAGCAGCTCAGCTCGGACAGGGGACAACGAGCAGTACTTC
CDR3: CASSSARTGDNEQYF
D: TRBD1
size: NA
V: TRBV7-9
J: TRBJ2-7

DNA: TGTGTCAGCAGACAGGAAGATTTGGGAGAAACGGAGACCCAGTACTTC
CDR3: CVSRQEDLGETETQYF
D: NA
size: NA
V: TRBV28
J: TRBJ2-5

DNA: TGTGCCAGCAGCTCACAGCCCGGATCGGATACGCAGTATTTT
CDR3: CASSSQPGSDTQYF
D: NA
size: many
V: TRBV11-2
J: TRBJ2-3

DNA: TGTGCCAGCAGCCCTTCTAGCGGGTTGGAGACCCAGTACTTC
CDR3: CASSPSSGLETQYF
D: TRBD2
size: many
V: TRBV11-2
J: TRBJ2-5

DNA: TGTGCCAGCTCACCAGGCCACACTGAAGCTTTCTTT
CDR3: CASSPGHTEAFF
D: NA
size: few
V: TRBV18
J: TRBJ1-1

DNA: TGCAGTGCTAGCAAGGAGGGGTACAATGAGCAGTTCTTC
CDR3: CSASKEGYNEQFF
D: NA
size: few
V: TRBV20-1
J: TRBJ2-1

DNA: TGTGCCAGCGGGACGGTCGAAGCTTTCTTT
CDR3: CASGTVEAFF
D: NA
size: few
V: TRBV7-9
J: TRBJ1-1

DNA: TGCGCCAGCAGCCATCCGGGACATCCAAATTCACCCCTCCACTTT
CDR3: CASSHPGHPNSPLHF
D: NA
size: NA
V: TRBV4-1
J: TRBJ1-6

DNA: TGCAGTGCTAGAGTCAACGAGGCAGATACGAAGTATTTT
CDR3: CSARVNEADTKYF
D: NA
size: once
V: TRBV20-1
J: TRBJ2-3

DNA: TGTGCCAGCAGCCCGATTAGCGGGGATCTCAATGAGCAGTTCTTC
CDR3: CASSPISGDLNEQFF
D: TRBD2
size: NA
V: TRBV11-2
J: TRBJ2-1